The clone carrying this T cell receptor (beta chain) was observed a few times. The antigen is unknown. The junction and the germline gene differ at one end; a read error may be behind it. Germline V gene data show CDR1 as KGHSH and CDR2 as LQKENI. CDR3 length: 15 residues. The data belong to a study of T cells after yellow fever vaccination. Findings of the study overall: The bulk population could contribute abundant contaminating clonotypes to FACS-sorted repertoires.

Via MiXCR, TCRdb re-called the 5' RACE reads, giving one row per CDR3 protein. The sample yields roughly 260,000 distinct CDR3 sequences, around 13% seen once. The V call is TRBV18, the J call TRBJ2-7, with 8 bases identical to TRBD1. The specimen was CD4+ T cells sorted from PBMCs, collected 45 days after the yellow fever booster vaccination. The origin of this receptor is a young man who received the YFV17D yellow fever vaccine. CDR3 sequence: CASSPNGQGAPPEDF. CDR3 nucleotide sequence: TGTGCCAGCTCACCCAATGGGCAGGGGGCGCCGCCGGAGGACTTC.